The entry below gives a single T cell receptor beta chain sequence along with its context. The entry originates in a study of blood T cells in healthy people across ages. Across the whole study: Per two T cells, about one barcoded beta molecule was captured through template switching.

Combining a sample-barcoded 5' primer with a J-beta primer mix, a second PCR ran for roughly 7 to 12 cycles. TCRdb itself ran the 5' RACE reads through MiXCR, one entry per CDR3 protein. Found here are about 800,000 distinct CDR3 sequences, more than 20% of them singletons; the top ten hold 3.7%. This CDR3 comprises 14 residues. Trimming took 8 bases from V and 4 from J, leaving 17 bases between them. The data were also submitted as part of a second study, on T cells of mothers and their children. Per that paper: Every microgram of extracted RNA entered cDNA synthesis, roughly 1.4 ug per 15 ul. Each child gave some 3 million TCR beta CDR3 reads (each mother, over 10 million).

Sequencing was done on a sample of blood. The source is a boy aged 5 to 17 in good health. The rearrangement uses TRBV23-1 and TRBJ1-2, with a weak D call TRBD1 (5 bases). TRBV23-1 is an open reading frame, and its role is uncertain. The CDR3: CASSRPGSGYGYTF. The CDR3 DNA sequence: TGCGCCAGCTCTCGCCCAGGGTCGGGCTATGGCTACACCTTC.